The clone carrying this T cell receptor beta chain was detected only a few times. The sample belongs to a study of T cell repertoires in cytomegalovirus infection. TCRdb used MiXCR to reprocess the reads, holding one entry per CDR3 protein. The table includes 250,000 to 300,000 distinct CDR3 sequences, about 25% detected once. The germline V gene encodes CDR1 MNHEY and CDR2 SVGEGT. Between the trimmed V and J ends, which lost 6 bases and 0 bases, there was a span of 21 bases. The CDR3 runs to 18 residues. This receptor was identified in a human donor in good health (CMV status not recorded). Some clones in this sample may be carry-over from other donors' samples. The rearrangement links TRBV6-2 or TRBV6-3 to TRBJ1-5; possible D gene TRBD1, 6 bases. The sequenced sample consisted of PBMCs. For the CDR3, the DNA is TGTGCCAGCAGACTCGGGGGCAGTGCCTACTATAGCAATCAGCCCCAGCATTTT. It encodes CASRLGGSAYYSNQPQHF.